These T cell receptor beta chains were read from a single sample in a study of shared clonotypes between healthy human individuals. Sequenced by immunoSEQ multiplex PCR; TCRdb stores in-frame clones only, minus some. The sample includes approximately 600,000 clones, approximately 95% of them seen just once. The sample consisted of naive CD8+ T cells sorted from blood. The receptors come from a woman aged 25 to 45 in good health. The CDR3 runs from the conserved cysteine through the conserved F or W. The D gene is left open where the match is weak. The size of a clone is reported for some rows only, either as once, few or many, or as a class for expanded clones.

j_gene: TRBJ2-2
v_gene: TRBV9
d_gene: NA
abundance: NA
CDR3aa: CASSGGELFF
CDR3nt: TGTGCCAGCAGCGGGGGGGAGCTGTTTTTT

j_gene: TRBJ1-4
v_gene: TRBV14
d_gene: NA
abundance: NA
CDR3aa: CASSLRDKTMKDEKLFF
CDR3nt: TGTGCCAGCAGCCTCCGGGATAAAACAATGAAGGATGAAAAACTGTTTTTT

j_gene: TRBJ1-5
v_gene: TRBV30
d_gene: TRBD1
abundance: once
CDR3aa: CAWSEGTGYQPQHF
CDR3nt: TGTGCCTGGAGTGAAGGGACAGGGTATCAGCCCCAGCATTTT

j_gene: TRBJ2-4
v_gene: TRBV5-1
d_gene: TRBD2
abundance: NA
CDR3aa: CASSLDRAGVTKNIQYF
CDR3nt: TGCGCCAGCAGCTTGGACCGAGCGGGAGTGACCAAAAACATTCAGTACTTC

j_gene: TRBJ2-7
v_gene: TRBV11-3
d_gene: NA
abundance: NA
CDR3aa: CASSLLPDYEQYF
CDR3nt: TGTGCCAGCAGCTTACTCCCGGACTACGAGCAGTACTTC

j_gene: TRBJ1-1
v_gene: TRBV7-9
d_gene: TRBD1
abundance: NA
CDR3aa: CASSTPGQGTEAFF
CDR3nt: TGTGCCAGCAGTACTCCGGGACAGGGAACTGAAGCTTTCTTT

j_gene: TRBJ2-7
v_gene: TRBV11-2
d_gene: TRBD1
abundance: NA
CDR3aa: CASSSSMDRDPYEQYF
CDR3nt: TGTGCCAGCAGCTCGTCTATGGACAGGGATCCGTACGAGCAGTACTTC

j_gene: TRBJ2-5
v_gene: TRBV5-6
d_gene: NA
abundance: NA
CDR3aa: CASSFHQNAQETQYF
CDR3nt: TGTGCCAGCAGCTTCCACCAAAACGCTCAAGAGACCCAGTACTTC

j_gene: TRBJ2-7
v_gene: TRBV5-1
d_gene: NA
abundance: NA
CDR3aa: CASSLFRNSYEQYF
CDR3nt: TGCGCCAGCAGCTTGTTTAGGAACTCCTACGAGCAGTACTTC

j_gene: TRBJ2-7
v_gene: TRBV2
d_gene: NA
abundance: once
CDR3aa: CASRVGPTYEQYF
CDR3nt: TGTGCCAGCAGGGTGGGCCCCACCTACGAGCAGTACTTC

j_gene: TRBJ2-1
v_gene: TRBV5-6
d_gene: NA
abundance: NA
CDR3aa: CASSFMPSPYNEQFF
CDR3nt: TGTGCCAGCAGCTTTATGCCCTCACCCTACAATGAGCAGTTCTTC

j_gene: TRBJ2-2
v_gene: TRBV6-6
d_gene: TRBD2
abundance: NA
CDR3aa: CASSDSLAGVTGELFF
CDR3nt: TGTGCCAGCAGTGACTCACTAGCGGGAGTCACCGGGGAGCTGTTTTTT

j_gene: TRBJ1-1
v_gene: TRBV28
d_gene: TRBD1
abundance: NA
CDR3aa: CASSYIQGAFSTEAFF
CDR3nt: TGTGCCAGCAGCTACATACAGGGGGCGTTCAGCACTGAAGCTTTCTTT

j_gene: TRBJ1-5
v_gene: TRBV7-9
d_gene: NA
abundance: NA
CDR3aa: CASSLANQPQHF
CDR3nt: TGTGCCAGCAGCTTAGCCAATCAGCCCCAGCATTTT

j_gene: TRBJ1-2
v_gene: TRBV30
d_gene: TRBD1
abundance: NA
CDR3aa: CACTGTGAYGYTF
CDR3nt: TGTGCCTGCACCGGGACAGGGGCTTATGGCTACACCTTC

j_gene: TRBJ2-1
v_gene: TRBV2
d_gene: TRBD2
abundance: NA
CDR3aa: CATGLSYNEQFF
CDR3nt: TGTGCCACGGGACTATCCTACAATGAGCAGTTCTTC

j_gene: TRBJ2-1
v_gene: TRBV7-9
d_gene: TRBD2
abundance: once
CDR3aa: CASSPGTSRYYNEQFF
CDR3nt: TGTGCCAGCAGCCCCGGGACTAGCAGATACTACAATGAGCAGTTCTTC

j_gene: TRBJ2-7
v_gene: TRBV19
d_gene: NA
abundance: once
CDR3aa: CASTTGNEQYF
CDR3nt: TGTGCCAGTACCACCGGGAACGAGCAGTACTTC

j_gene: TRBJ2-7
v_gene: TRBV5-4
d_gene: TRBD2
abundance: NA
CDR3aa: CASSPIKGGRAYEQYF
CDR3nt: TGTGCCAGCAGCCCCATAAAGGGCGGGAGAGCCTACGAGCAGTACTTC

j_gene: TRBJ2-1
v_gene: TRBV13
d_gene: TRBD2
abundance: NA
CDR3aa: CASSHGTSDYNEQFF
CDR3nt: TGTGCCAGCAGCCATGGGACTAGCGACTACAATGAGCAGTTCTTC

j_gene: TRBJ2-5
v_gene: TRBV10-2
d_gene: NA
abundance: NA
CDR3aa: CASSPGETQYF
CDR3nt: TGCGCCAGCAGCCCGGGGGAGACCCAGTACTTC

j_gene: TRBJ2-7
v_gene: TRBV27
d_gene: NA
abundance: NA
CDR3aa: CASISSPGSEQYF
CDR3nt: TGTGCCAGCATCTCTTCCCCGGGAAGCGAGCAGTACTTC

j_gene: TRBJ2-3
v_gene: TRBV6-6
d_gene: NA
abundance: NA
CDR3aa: CASSSDSTSTDTQYF
CDR3nt: TGTGCCAGCAGCTCGGACAGCACTAGCACAGATACGCAGTATTTT

j_gene: TRBJ2-7
v_gene: TRBV15
d_gene: NA
abundance: NA
CDR3aa: CATSDHFSYEQYF
CDR3nt: TGTGCCACCAGCGATCACTTCTCCTACGAGCAGTACTTC

j_gene: TRBJ1-5
v_gene: TRBV28
d_gene: NA
abundance: NA
CDR3aa: CASSLGDNQPQHF
CDR3nt: TGTGCCAGCAGTTTAGGGGATAATCAGCCCCAGCATTTT

j_gene: TRBJ2-7
v_gene: TRBV10-2
d_gene: NA
abundance: NA
CDR3aa: CASTNRPYEQYF
CDR3nt: TGCGCCAGCACGAACAGACCCTACGAGCAGTACTTC

j_gene: TRBJ1-5
v_gene: TRBV6-6
d_gene: TRBD1
abundance: NA
CDR3aa: CASRGTGMDQPQHF
CDR3nt: TGTGCCAGCAGGGGGACAGGGATGGATCAGCCCCAGCATTTT

j_gene: TRBJ1-2
v_gene: TRBV13
d_gene: NA
abundance: NA
CDR3aa: CASSNSTGSGYGYTF
CDR3nt: TGTGCCAGCAGCAACAGTACCGGGTCCGGTTATGGCTACACCTTC

j_gene: TRBJ2-7
v_gene: TRBV7-9
d_gene: TRBD2
abundance: NA
CDR3aa: CASSLGREDGGYEQYF
CDR3nt: TGTGCCAGCAGCTTAGGCCGGGAGGATGGGGGTTACGAGCAGTACTTC

j_gene: TRBJ1-1
v_gene: TRBV5-1
d_gene: NA
abundance: NA
CDR3aa: CASGPFAQGRRMNTEAFF
CDR3nt: TGCGCCAGCGGACCCTTCGCCCAGGGGCGCCGCATGAACACTGAAGCTTTCTTT

j_gene: TRBJ1-2
v_gene: TRBV15
d_gene: NA
abundance: NA
CDR3aa: CATSRDRTQRNYGYTF
CDR3nt: TGTGCCACCAGCAGAGATCGTACGCAGAGAAACTATGGCTACACCTTC